This TCR beta chain came from a study of response to subunit inactivated influenza vaccine. TCRdb reprocessed the RT-PCR reads with MiXCR, giving one entry per CDR3 protein. The repertoire holds 650,000 or so distinct CDR3 sequences, with 14% as singletons. This clonotype was counted a few times. Its antigen is as yet unknown. Per the germline V gene, CDR1 is SQVTM and CDR2 is ANQGSEA. This CDR3 is 14 amino acids long. The V gene lost 4 bases and the J gene lost 6 bases, with 16 bases spanning the gap. Study-wide results and caveats: Seasonal influenza vaccination, on each occasion, was suggested by the authors to recruit few new T cells.

The chain carries TRBV29-1 and TRBJ2-1, with D hard to call. The source was PBMCs from blood, collected roughly 15 days before vaccination. This sequence originates from a man aged 45-60 years who received an inactivated influenza vaccine. The chain's CDR3 is CSVGISNVANEQFF. CDR3 nucleotides: TGCAGCGTTGGTATCAGTAATGTGGCCAATGAGCAGTTCTTC.